Given below is one T cell receptor beta chain in context. The antigen is not known. This CDR3 spans 13 amino acids. Germline CDR1 reads SGHRS; CDR2 reads YFSETQ. V was pared by 0 bases and J by 2 bases, with 2 bases between. This sample was included in a study of OX40 agonist ivuxolimab in advanced cancers. As for the study in general: The study treated patients with ivuxolimab, an agonistic anti-OX40 (CD134) antibody. The diagnoses of dose-escalation patients were hepatocellular carcinoma, melanoma, renal cell or head and neck cancer. Those enrolled were about 80% male, with a mean age of about 60 years and ages from roughly 20 to 85. Points from the study as a whole: The average count of expanded clones was higher among CD8+ T cells than among CD4+.

The repertoire was sequenced with immunoSEQ multiplex PCR; TCRdb's copy has only in-frame clones and lacks some. The sample records over 35,000 clones, roughly nine tenths being singletons. The V call is TRBV5-1, the J call TRBJ1-4, with D unclear. Source: CD4+ or CD8+ T cells sorted from blood, taken in a trial of the OX40 agonist ivuxolimab. The TCR comes from an adult with an advanced solid tumor such as melanoma, head and neck, liver or kidney cancer. This CDR3 is CASSLGTNEKLFF. The CDR3 bases are TGCGCCAGCAGCTTGGGCACTAATGAAAAACTGTTTTTT.